Following are 14 T cell receptor beta chains from one sample sequenced in a study of cytomegalovirus exposure and HLA in healthy donors. This PCR relied on a set of 60 Vbeta primers and 13 Jbeta primers. Method: immunoSEQ multiplex PCR; TCRdb's copy keeps in-frame clones and lacks some. The sample includes 95,000 to 150,000 clones, more than 60% of them seen just once. The sample taken for sequencing was PBMCs. These receptors were obtained from a woman between 40 and 50 years old in good health and CMV-seronegative.

This chain joins TRBV6-5 and TRBJ1-1; perhaps TRBD1 as D (5 bases). CDR1 MNHEY and CDR2 SVGAGI come from the germline V gene. The CDR3 has 14 residues. With 4 bases removed from V and 4 bases from J, the gap between germline ends came to 13 bases. CDR3 in amino acids: CASSSRQLGTEAFF. The DNA for the CDR3 is TGTGCCAGCAGTTCCCGACAGCTTGGCACTGAAGCTTTCTTT.

V and J are TRBV29-1 and TRBJ1-6; 9 positions match TRBD1. CDR1 is SQVTM, CDR2 ANQGSEA, per germline. This CDR3 is built from 14 residues. Unmatched junction bases numbered 6, after V lost 3 bases and J lost 9 bases. Written as DNA, the CDR3 is TGCAGCGTTGAGGAACAGGGGGCGGGTTCACCCCTCCACTTT. Translation gives CSVEEQGAGSPLHF.

This clone occurred a few times. J is TRBJ2-7 and V is TRBV4-1; D possibly corresponds to TRBD2 (6 bases). V was trimmed by 0 bases and J by 5 bases, leaving 17 bases between them. The length of the CDR3 is 16 residues. The germline V gene encodes CDR1 MGHRA and CDR2 YSYEKL. The CDR3 loop is CASSQDGAGYWDEQYF. CDR3 sequence (DNA): TGCGCCAGCAGCCAAGATGGTGCGGGATATTGGGACGAGCAGTACTTC.

The chain links TRBV4-1 to TRBJ2-6, with D possibly TRBD2 on 5 matching bases. CDR3 length: 17 residues. The V gene lost 5 bases and the J gene lost 0 bases, with 14 bases spanning the gap. Germline V gives CDR1 MGHRA, CDR2 YSYEKL. The CDR3: CASSSRDESSGANVLTF. CDR3 DNA sequence: TGCGCCAGCAGCTCCCGGGATGAGAGCTCTGGGGCCAACGTCCTGACTTTC.

The sample holds a few counts of this clone. Germline is not matched at one junction end, which may reflect a read error. The rearrangement joins TRBV7-9 to TRBJ2-7, with D unclear. The germline CDR1 and CDR2 sequences are SEHNR and FQNEAQ (reference sequence). The CDR3 runs 11 residues. This CDR3 is CSSSSSYEQYF. The CDR3 coding sequence is TGTTCCAGCAGCTCATCCTACGAGCAGTACTTC.

This clone came up a few times. The rearrangement links TRBV9 to TRBJ2-2; 7 bases map to TRBD2. The CDR3 consists of 18 residues. Trimming at V came to 4 bases and at J to 5 bases, leaving 17 bases not matched to a gene. The V gene's germline CDR1 is SGDLS and CDR2 YYNGEE. CDR3 loop: CASSRLMGGGGVTGELFF. As DNA, the CDR3 is TGTGCCAGCAGCCGACTAATGGGGGGGGGAGGAGTTACCGGGGAGCTGTTTTTT. Variable domain in full (rest from reference TRBV9 and TRBJ2-2): DSGVTQTPKHLITATGQRVTLRCSPRSGDLSVYWYQQSLDQGLQFLIQYYNGEERAKGNILERFSAQQFPDLHSELNLSSLELGDSALYFCASSRLMGGGGVTGELFFGEGSRLTVL.

The chain recombines TRBV19 with TRBJ1-1; D not certain. V was clipped by 2 bases and J by 6 bases, with 10 bases between them. The CDR3 is 13 amino acids. Germline V lookup: CDR1 LNHDA, CDR2 SQIVND (reference sequence). The CDR3 sequence is CASSIFRDAEAFF. The CDR3 DNA follows: TGTGCCAGTAGTATATTCCGGGATGCTGAAGCTTTCTTT. The complete variable domain, with remaining parts taken from reference TRBV19 and TRBJ1-1, reads DGGITQSPKYLFRKEGQNVTLSCEQNLNHDAMYWYRQDPGQGLRLIYYSQIVNDFQKGDIAEGYSVSREKKESFPLTVTSAQKNPTAFYLCASSIFRDAEAFFGQGTRLTVV.

This chain links TRBV7-9 with TRBJ1-4; 8 bases map to TRBD1. Germline CDR1 is SEHNR and CDR2 is FQNEAQ (reference sequence). V dropped 10 bases and J dropped 3; count of bases not matched to a gene: 4. This CDR3 is built from 13 residues. For the CDR3, the DNA is TGTGCCACCTCAGGGGGCCCTAATGAAAAACTGTTTTTT. Translation: CATSGGPNEKLFF.

The chain recombines TRBV6-6 with TRBJ2-5, with D possibly being TRBD2 (6 bases). Germline CDR1 reads MNHNY; CDR2 reads SVGAGI (reference sequence). The CDR3 extends over 14 amino acids. V lost 3 bases to trimming and J lost 1 base, with 9 bases between them. The CDR3 nucleotides read TGTGCCAGCAGTTATCAGACTAGCCAAGAGACCCAGTACTTC. Protein: CASSYQTSQETQYF.

This clone is a singleton in its sample. A single base separates this from a much larger clone, so it may be a read error. The CDR3 DNA sequence: TGTGCCAGCAGTCGGGGGGACACCGGGGAGCTGTTTTTT. This encodes CASSRGDTGELFF. The chain links TRBV6-4 to TRBJ2-2; 7 nucleotides match TRBD2. Germline CDR1 is MRHNA and CDR2 is SNTAGT. This CDR3 contains 13 residues. The J segment lost 3 bases and the V segment lost 5 bases, leaving 0 bases of the junction unmatched.

V gene TRBV21-1 combines with J gene TRBJ2-7; the table's D call, TRBD2, has no DNA check behind it. TRBV21-1 is labeled a pseudogene. The CDR3 length is 16 residues. The CDR3 coding sequence is TGTGCCAGCAGCGAAAATCTAGCTTACCTACGAGGGGAGCAGTACTTC. Translated, it gives CASSENLAYLRGEQYF.

This chain links TRBV7-8 with TRBJ2-7, with TRBD1 matching over 8 bases. The germline CDR1 and CDR2 sequences are SGHVS and FQNEAQ. J lost 3 bases, V lost 2 bases, and 3 bases had no gene match. CDR3 length equals 14 residues. DNA of the CDR3: TGTGCCAGCAGCTTACGGACAGGGAACTACGAGCAGTACTTC. Translation: CASSLRTGNYEQYF.

This sequence joins TRBV10-3 and TRBJ2-7; weak D call: TRBD1 (6 bases). Germline V gene data show CDR1 as ENHRY and CDR2 as SYGVKD. V lost 1 base to trimming and J lost 2 bases, with 12 bases between them. This CDR3 contains 15 residues. The CDR3 sequence: CAISEWGPGAYEQYF. The CDR3, as DNA: TGTGCCATCAGTGAGTGGGGACCAGGGGCCTACGAGCAGTACTTC.

The V gene is TRBV7-2, the J gene TRBJ2-1; TRBD2 might be the D (6 bases). Trimming shortened V by 1 base and J by 8 bases, and 9 bases separated the two germline ends. Germline assignment: CDR1 SGHTA and CDR2 FQGNSA. This CDR3 comprises 13 residues. CDR3 nucleotide sequence: TGTGCCAGCAGCTTAGGACTAGTGGATGAGCAGTTCTTC. Protein: CASSLGLVDEQFF.